The text below deals with one T cell receptor (beta chain). The antigen is not known. Sequenced patients had shown CD8+CD57+ cell expansion by flow cytometry. Severe acquired aplastic anemia was diagnosed in all patients. Profiles of TCR beta VDJ and CDR3 were generated from a genomic DNA template. One entry per CDR3 protein, called by TCRdb with MiXCR from the reads. The sample has a few hundred thousand distinct CDR3 sequences, under 50% seen once. There are 11 residues in the CDR3. Trimming shortened V by 4 bases and J by 8 bases, and 9 bases separated the two germline ends. The germline CDR1 and CDR2 sequences are SNHLY and FYNNEI. These data come from a study of CD8+CD57+ T cells in acquired aplastic anemia. Overall study results and limits: CD8+ Simpson's diversity showed no significant patient-control difference.

This chain joins TRBV2 and TRBJ2-7; unclear D gene. The specimen sequenced was sorted CD4+, CD8+, or CD8+CD57+ T cells (not recorded which) from PBMCs. The TCR comes from a human donor with aplastic anemia. The CDR3 DNA follows: TGTGCCAGCAGTGCCGTCAGACAGCAGTACTTC. This encodes CASSAVRQQYF. The full variable domain, rest sourced from reference TRBV2 and TRBJ2-7, is EPEVTQTPSHQVTQMGQEVILRCVPISNHLYFYWYRQILGQKVEFLVSFYNNEISEKSEIFDDQFSVERPDGSNFTLKIRSTKLEDSAMYFCASSAVRQQYFGPGTRLTVT.